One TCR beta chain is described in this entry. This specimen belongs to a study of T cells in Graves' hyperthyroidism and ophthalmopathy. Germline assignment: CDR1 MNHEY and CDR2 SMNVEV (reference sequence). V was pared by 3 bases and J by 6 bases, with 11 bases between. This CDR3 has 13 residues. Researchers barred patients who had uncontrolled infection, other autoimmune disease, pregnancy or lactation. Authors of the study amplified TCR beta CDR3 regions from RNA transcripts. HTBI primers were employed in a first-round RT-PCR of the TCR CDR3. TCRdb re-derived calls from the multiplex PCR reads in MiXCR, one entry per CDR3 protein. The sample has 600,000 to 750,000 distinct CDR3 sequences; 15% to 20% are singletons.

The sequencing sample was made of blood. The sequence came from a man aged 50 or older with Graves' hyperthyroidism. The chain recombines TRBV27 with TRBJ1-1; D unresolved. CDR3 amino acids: CASSFRPGAEAFF. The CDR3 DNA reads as TGTGCCAGCAGTTTTAGACCTGGGGCTGAAGCTTTCTTT.